This TCR beta chain was captured in a study of shared clonotypes between healthy human individuals. Study-wide background: Every donor yielded three CD4 naive, three CD4 memory, two CD8 naive and one CD8 memory plate. Study-level results: Rarefaction indicated that sorted-subset sequencing remained incomplete although depth was large. Limited genetic and exposure-history diversity came from having few donors.

The CDR3 spans 13 residues. CDR1 is SGHTA, CDR2 FQGNSA, per germline. Trimming left V 5 bases short and J 6 bases short, with 12 bases between. Source study methods: In the immunoSEQ data, sequences were junction-only and lacked quality scores, so filtering differed. Some clones are missing from TCRdb's copy, which holds only in-frame ones; the method was immunoSEQ multiplex PCR. The V and J calls and clone size come from that table; D and trimming were worked out from the DNA. The sample contains around 2.5 million clones, 80% to 95% of which appear only once. Of note for this clone: Its matching antigen is unknown.

Sequenced sample: naive CD4+ T cells from PBMCs. The subset is: CD45RA+ positively selected. The sequence was collected from a man younger than 35 in good health. Some clones in this sample may be carry-over from other donors' samples. The rearrangement joins TRBV7-2 to TRBJ2-3, with D possibly matching TRBD1 (6 bases). The CDR3 nucleotides are TGTGCCAGCAGCCCCGGGACAACTGATACGCAGTATTTT. The encoded protein is CASSPGTTDTQYF. The full variable domain, completed using reference TRBV7-2 and TRBJ2-3, is GAGVSQSPSNKVTEKGKDVELRCDPISGHTALYWYRQSLGQGLEFLIYFQGNSAPDKSGLPSDRFSAERTGGSVSTLTIQRTQQEDSAVYLCASSPGTTDTQYFGPGTRLTVL.